Presented here are 18 T cell receptor beta chains from one specimen sequenced in a study of blood T cell repertoires in COVID-19. Only in-frame clones appear in the TCRdb table, and some are missing; sequencing was by immunoSEQ multiplex PCR. Of approximately 110,000 clones in the sample, around 80% were seen once. Sequenced: peripheral blood. These receptors were obtained from a man between 70 and 80 years old with active or convalescent COVID-19.

The genes are TRBV5-1 and TRBJ2-7, with 10 nucleotides matching TRBD1. This CDR3 spans 14 amino acids. Looked up from germline, CDR1 is SGHRS and CDR2 is YFSETQ. Trimming removed 4 bases from V and 2 bases from J; junction bases left unmatched: 3. CDR3 sequence (DNA): TGCGCCAGCAGCGACGGACAGGGGGCCTACGAGCAGTACTTC. Its protein product is CASSDGQGAYEQYF.

The CDR3 sequence: CASSPSSSNEQYF. In DNA form, the CDR3 reads TGTGCCAGCTCACCGTCGTCTAGTAACGAGCAGTACTTC. The genes are TRBV18 and TRBJ2-7; D ambiguous. The length of the CDR3 is 13 residues. Germline CDR1 and CDR2: KGHSH and LQKENI. Between the trimmed V and J ends, which lost 3 bases and 5 bases, there was a span of 11 bases.

V usage is TRBV11-2 and J usage is TRBJ1-2, with D hard to call. The CDR3 contains 13 residues. Trimming shortened V by 4 bases and J by 8 bases, and 14 bases separated the two germline ends. From germline, CDR1 is SGHAT and CDR2 FQNNGV. CDR3 region: CASSSLGLRGYTF. The CDR3 DNA is TGTGCCAGCAGCTCCCTCGGACTCCGGGGCTACACCTTC.

The rearrangement links TRBV18 to TRBJ2-1; 13 positions match TRBD2. In germline, CDR1 is KGHSH, CDR2 LQKENI. The trim removed 4 bases at V and 7 bases at J, leaving 4 bases unmatched. This CDR3 region has 15 residues. The CDR3 region has the DNA TGTGCCAGCTCACGGACTAGCGGGAGCGGGAATGAGCAGTTCTTC. Protein product: CASSRTSGSGNEQFF.

J is TRBJ1-6 and V is TRBV10-3, with D perhaps TRBD1 (6 bases). V dropped 11 bases and J dropped 8 bases, with 16 bases sitting between them. Germline CDR1 reads ENHRY; CDR2 reads SYGVKD. This CDR3 region has 13 residues. The CDR3 region is CAVGTTADSPLHF. The CDR3 DNA sequence: TGTGCCGTCGGGACAACGGCCGATTCACCCCTCCACTTT.

The chain joins TRBV6-5 to TRBJ2-1; D unresolved. Looked up from germline, CDR1 is MNHEY and CDR2 is SVGAGI. V was cut by 7 bases and J by 0 bases, with 10 bases left in between. CDR3 length equals 14 residues. The CDR3, as DNA: TGTGCCAGCACTCCGGGTATCTCCTACAATGAGCAGTTCTTC. The encoded protein is CASTPGISYNEQFF.

CDR3 region: CASSRIRFPLNGYTF. The CDR3 DNA sequence: TGTGCCAGCAGCAGAATCAGGTTCCCCTTGAATGGCTACACCTTC. V usage is TRBV21-1 and J usage is TRBJ1-2; TRBD1 reflects the table's D call only, with no check against the DNA. TRBV21-1 has pseudogene status. The CDR3 runs to 15 residues.

Judged by abundance, this clone is medium-sized. The chain couples TRBV2 to TRBJ2-1, with D possibly TRBD1 on 6 matching bases. Trimming left V 8 bases short and J 3 bases short, with 11 bases between. The CDR3 contains 13 residues. CDR1 SNHLY and CDR2 FYNNEI come from the germline V gene. DNA of the CDR3: TGTGCCAGCTCAGGGACATTCTACAATGAGCAGTTCTTC. Its translation is CASSGTFYNEQFF.

The V call is TRBV5-1, the J call TRBJ2-3; D is uncertain. The germline V gene encodes CDR1 SGHRS and CDR2 YFSETQ. This CDR3 is built from 14 residues. V lost 4 bases and J lost 0, with 9 bases in between. Here the CDR3 reads CASSTTYSTDTQYF. The CDR3 DNA sequence: TGCGCCAGCAGCACGACTTATAGCACAGATACGCAGTATTTT.

The rearrangement uses TRBV6-4 and TRBJ2-2; no definite D call. Germline CDR1 reads MRHNA; CDR2 reads SNTAGT. V gave up 8 bases and J gave up 4 bases, with 14 bases separating them. The CDR3 contains 14 residues. The CDR3, as DNA: TGTGCCAGCCGCTCTAGTTTTGGCACCGGGGAGCTGTTTTTT. The encoded protein is CASRSSFGTGELFF.

The rearrangement uses TRBV7-8 and TRBJ1-5; TRBD1 aligns across 8 bases. Germline lookup yields CDR1 SGHVS and CDR2 FQNEAQ. V was clipped by 5 bases and J by 9 bases; unmatched bases: 15. CDR3 length equals 16 residues. The DNA of the CDR3 is TGTGCCAGCAGCCCCCCACAGGGGGGTTTTGTTTGGCCCCAGCATTTT. Translating it yields CASSPPQGGFVWPQHF.

The chain joins TRBV5-1 to TRBJ1-2; TRBD1 is a possible D gene (6 bases). Trimming took 0 bases from V and 0 from J, leaving 12 bases between them. This CDR3 is 16 amino acids long. Germline CDR1 reads SGHRS; CDR2 reads YFSETQ. The CDR3 reads CASSLGLRDTNYGYTF. CDR3 sequence (DNA): TGCGCCAGCAGCTTGGGCCTCCGGGACACTAACTATGGCTACACCTTC.

The gene calls are TRBV30 and TRBJ2-3; D unclear. Trimming cost V 1 base and J 1 base, with 9 bases left between them. This CDR3 comprises 14 residues. Germline V gene data show CDR1 as GTSNPN and CDR2 as SVGIG (reference sequence). CDR3 residues: CAWSALRGTDTQYF. Here the CDR3 DNA reads TGTGCCTGGAGTGCCCTTCGGGGCACAGATACGCAGTATTTT. Complete variable domain (other parts from reference TRBV30 and TRBJ2-3): SQTIHQWPATLVQPVGSPLSLECTVEGTSNPNLYWYRQAAGRGLQLLFYSVGIGQISSEVPQNLSASRPQDRQFILSSKKLLLSDSGFYLCAWSALRGTDTQYFGPGTRLTVL.

The gene calls are TRBV19 and TRBJ1-1, with 8 bases matching TRBD1. J was trimmed by 4 bases and V by 5 bases; bases with no gene match: 6. Germline CDR1 and CDR2: LNHDA and SQIVND (reference sequence). This CDR3 comprises 14 residues. The CDR3 DNA sequence: TGTGCCAGTAGTTCACAGGGGGACGGCACTGAAGCTTTCTTT. The encoded protein is CASSSQGDGTEAFF.

The genes are TRBV10-3 and TRBJ2-7; D is perhaps TRBD2 (6 bases). Per the germline V gene, CDR1 is ENHRY and CDR2 is SYGVKD. Trimming removed 10 bases at V and 3 bases at J, with 16 bases between. The CDR3 covers 13 residues. The CDR3 DNA reads TGTGCCAGCAAGGGGATCGGGGGCTACGAGCAGTACTTC. This translates into CASKGIGGYEQYF.

Only one count was recorded for this clone. The chain employs TRBV5-1 and TRBJ2-5; 11 bases match TRBD2. The germline gives CDR1 SGHRS, CDR2 YFSETQ. CDR3 size: 16 residues. Trimming took 4 bases from V and 2 from J; bases not matched to a gene: 7. The CDR3 sequence: CASSPQTSGVQETQYF. Here the CDR3 DNA reads TGCGCCAGCAGCCCCCAGACTAGCGGGGTACAAGAGACCCAGTACTTC.

The J gene is TRBJ1-2, the V gene TRBV7-8; D gene unclear. The CDR3 sequence is 12 residues long. The germline CDR1 and CDR2 sequences are SGHVS and FQNEAQ. Trimming shortened V by 4 bases and J by 4 bases, and 7 bases separated the two germline ends. CDR3 region: CASSSDTYGYTF. In DNA, the CDR3 is TGTGCCAGCAGCTCTGACACCTATGGCTACACCTTC.

The J gene is TRBJ2-1, the V gene TRBV9; TRBD2 matches at 8 bases. CDR3 length equals 14 residues. Germline values: CDR1 SGDLS, CDR2 YYNGEE. Unmatched junction bases numbered 10, after V lost 6 bases and J lost 8 bases. In DNA, the CDR3 is TGTGCCAGCAACCAAGCGGGAGCTTGGGATGAGCAGTTCTTC. This translates into CASNQAGAWDEQFF.